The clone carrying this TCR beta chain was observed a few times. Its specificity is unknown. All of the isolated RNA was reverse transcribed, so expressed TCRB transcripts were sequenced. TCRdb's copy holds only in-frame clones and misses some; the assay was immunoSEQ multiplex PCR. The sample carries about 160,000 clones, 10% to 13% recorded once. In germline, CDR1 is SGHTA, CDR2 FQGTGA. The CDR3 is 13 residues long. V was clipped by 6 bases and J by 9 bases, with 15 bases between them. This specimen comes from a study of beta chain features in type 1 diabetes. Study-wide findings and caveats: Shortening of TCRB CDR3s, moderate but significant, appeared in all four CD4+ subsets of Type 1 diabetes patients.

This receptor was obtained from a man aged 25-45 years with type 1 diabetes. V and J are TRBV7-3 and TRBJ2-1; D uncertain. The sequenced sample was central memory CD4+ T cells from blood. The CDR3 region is CASSHDAAGEQFF. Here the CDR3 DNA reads TGTGCCAGCAGTCACGACGCGGCCGGTGAGCAGTTCTTC.